This T cell receptor beta chain was sequenced during a study of blood T cell repertoires in COVID-19. This clone appeared a single time. In the source study's methods: Nucleated cell number was recorded as an estimate derived from reference gene primer amplification. Clones were sequenced by immunoSEQ multiplex PCR, and TCRdb holds only the in-frame ones, with some missing. V and J calls and clone size are as listed in that table; D and trimming were resolved from the DNA. The sample shows 200,000 to 250,000 clones, nearly 85% of them seen only once. The germline V gene encodes CDR1 MNHNY and CDR2 SVGAGI (reference sequence). CDR3 size: 12 residues. Trimming took 5 bases from V and 3 from J, leaving 6 bases between them.

Sequenced material: peripheral blood. The chain is built from TRBV6-6 and TRBJ2-3; no clear D. The sequence was obtained from a human donor in a cohort sampled during active COVID-19. CDR3 in amino acids: CASSEQTDTQYF. CDR3 DNA sequence: TGTGCCAGCAGTGAGCAAACAGATACGCAGTATTTT.